The next 5 T cell receptor beta chains were all read from a single sample in a study of shared clonotypes between healthy human individuals. Cells designated naive CD8 were CD45RO-negative and were positively selected for CCR7, with terminally differentiated effector memory CD45RA+ cells excluded. Repertoires were generated with immunoSEQ multiplex PCR, while TCRdb's copy carries only in-frame clones and drops some. The sample records around 2,000,000 clones, about 93% being singletons. Specimen: naive CD8+ T cells from PBMCs. These TCRs come from a man aged 18 to 30 in good health. Some clones in this sample may be carry-over from other donors' samples.

The table lists this clone with a count of one. The sample contains more than one DNA sequence encoding this CDR3. The J gene is TRBJ2-7, the V gene TRBV5-5; D uncertain. The germline CDR1 and CDR2 sequences are SGHKS and YYEKEE (reference sequence). V lost 4 bases to trimming and J lost 1 base, with 9 bases between them. The CDR3 sequence is 13 residues long. CDR3 residues: CASSPDGSYEQYF. CDR3 DNA: TGTGCCAGCAGCCCGGACGGATCCTACGAGCAGTACTTC.

The CDR3 sequence is CASSLGGDKNTGELFF. In DNA form, the CDR3 reads TGTGCCAGCAGCTTAGGCGGGGATAAGAACACCGGGGAGCTGTTTTTT. The chain employs TRBV7-8 and TRBJ2-2; a possible D gene is TRBD2 (6 bases). Germline V gene lookup returns CDR1 SGHVS and CDR2 FQNEAQ. Trimming took 1 base from V and 1 from J, leaving 10 bases between them. The CDR3 is 16 amino acids.

The chain combines TRBV27 with TRBJ1-5; D may be TRBD1 (5 bases). Between the trimmed V and J ends, which lost 6 bases and 3 bases, there was a span of 21 bases. This CDR3 region has 17 residues. Germline CDR1 reads MNHEY; CDR2 reads SMNVEV (reference sequence). Here the CDR3 DNA reads TGTGCCAGCAGCCGTTATATGGGGACGGTATACAATCAGCCCCAGCATTTT. The encoded protein is CASSRYMGTVYNQPQHF.

The genes are TRBV27 and TRBJ2-1; 7 bases are shared with TRBD1. V trimming: 6 bases; J trimming: 2 bases; junction bases outside the gene matches: 16. CDR1 is MNHEY, CDR2 SMNVEV, per germline (reference sequence). The CDR3 has 18 amino acids. The CDR3 sequence is CASSKLLGDSPTYNEQFF. CDR3 bases: TGTGCCAGCAGCAAACTATTAGGGGACAGTCCCACCTACAATGAGCAGTTCTTC.

The rearrangement links TRBV4-3 to TRBJ2-7; 8 nucleotides line up with TRBD1. V shed 4 bases, J shed 5 bases, and the junction held 10 bases outside the gene matches. This CDR3 is 15 amino acids long. Germline CDR1 is LGHNA and CDR2 is YSLEER. CDR3 amino acids: CASSRLTGAPDEQYF. CDR3 DNA sequence: TGCGCCAGCAGCCGACTGACAGGGGCGCCTGACGAGCAGTACTTC.